Listed here are 14 T cell receptor beta chains from one sample, sequenced in a study of blood T cell repertoires in COVID-19. The protocol was immunoSEQ multiplex PCR, while the TCRdb copy is restricted to in-frame clones and leaves out a portion. The data hold about 170,000 clones, with about 85% observed a single time. The sample comprised peripheral blood. Receptors were obtained from a man between 60 and 70 years old who had recovered from COVID-19.

A few counts support this clone. The chain is built from TRBV3-1 (or the pseudogene TRBV3-2) and TRBJ2-6; no firm D call. With 1 base removed from V and 4 bases from J, the gap between germline ends came to 11 bases. This CDR3 comprises 16 residues. From germline, CDR1 is LGHDT and CDR2 YNNKEL (reference sequence). As DNA, the CDR3 is TGTGCCAGCAGCCAAGGAGCCATTACCGGGGCCAACGTCCTGACTTTC. Protein: CASSQGAITGANVLTF.

The DNA of the CDR3 is TGTGCCAGCAGCTTAAGCAGGGGGAATCAGCCCCAGCATTTT. Protein product: CASSLSRGNQPQHF. The rearrangement uses TRBV7-2 and TRBJ1-5; 7 positions match TRBD1. V lost 2 bases and J lost 4; bases outside the gene matches: 2. The CDR3 contains 14 residues. CDR1 is SGHTA and CDR2 is FQGNSA in the germline V gene.

V gene TRBV18 combines with J gene TRBJ1-2; TRBD1 is a possible D gene (6 bases). Germline V lookup: CDR1 KGHSH, CDR2 LQKENI. The ends were cut back, 3 bases at V and 4 bases at J, with 12 bases in the middle. The CDR3 extends over 14 amino acids. CDR3 in amino acids: CASSPGQSRYGYTF. The DNA for the CDR3 is TGTGCCAGCTCACCCGGACAGAGTCGCTATGGCTACACCTTC. Using reference TRBV18 and TRBJ1-2 for the parts outside the CDR3, the full variable domain is NAGVMQNPRHLVRRRGQEARLRCSPMKGHSHVYWYRQLPEEGLKFMVYLQKENIIDESGMPKERFSAEFPKEGPSILRIQQVVRGDSAAYFCASSPGQSRYGYTFGSGTRLTVV.

This clone was detected a few times. The rearrangement links TRBV7-2 to TRBJ1-3; D is undetermined. V dropped 5 bases and J dropped 0 bases, with 11 bases sitting between them. This CDR3 is 15 amino acids long. The V gene's germline CDR1 is SGHTA and CDR2 FQGNSA. The chain's CDR3 is CASSLQSGSGNTIYF. In DNA form, the CDR3 reads TGTGCCAGCAGCCTACAATCGGGCTCTGGAAACACCATATATTTT.

The V gene is TRBV6-6, the J gene TRBJ2-3, with TRBD1 as a possible D gene (6 bases). Germline CDR1 and CDR2: MNHNY and SVGAGI (reference sequence). Trimming shortened V by 7 bases and J by 8 bases, and 19 bases separated the two germline ends. The length of the CDR3 is 14 residues. CDR3 DNA sequence: TGTGCCAGCACCGAACCGACAGGTGCCCCTACGCAGTATTTT. It encodes CASTEPTGAPTQYF.

This chain links TRBV5-4 with TRBJ2-5; D call uncertain. This CDR3 region has 14 residues. The V end lost 0 bases, the J end lost 1 base, and 7 bases lay between the germline ends. Per germline, CDR1 SGHNT and CDR2 YYREEE (reference sequence). CDR3 in DNA: TGTGCCAGCAGCTTGGCTCTAGGCCAAGAGACCCAGTACTTC. Translated, it gives CASSLALGQETQYF.

This clone was found once. The chain joins TRBV28 to TRBJ2-5; 9 nucleotides line up with TRBD2. The germline V gene has CDR1 MDHEN and CDR2 SYDVKM. The CDR3 contains 13 residues. J lost 4 bases, V lost 7 bases, and 4 bases had no gene match. The CDR3 protein is CASKLAGRETQYF. The CDR3 coding sequence is TGTGCCAGCAAGCTAGCGGGGAGAGAGACCCAGTACTTC.

The gene calls are TRBV11-3 and TRBJ2-2; possible D gene TRBD1, 6 bases. Germline loops: CDR1 SGHNT, CDR2 YENEEA. Trimming took off 5 bases at V and 6 bases at J, with 10 bases between the two ends. The CDR3 length is 13 residues. The CDR3 spells CASSRDTSGELFF. The CDR3 DNA sequence: TGTGCCAGCAGCCGGGACACCTCCGGGGAGCTGTTTTTT.

CDR3 DNA: TGTGCCAGCAGCTTCCGGGGGGAGCCGAATGAAAAACTGTTTTTT. Translating it yields CASSFRGEPNEKLFF. The chain uses TRBV13 and TRBJ1-4; D possibly corresponds to TRBD1 (5 bases). Trimming left V 3 bases short and J 5 bases short, with 13 bases between. The CDR3 is 15 residues long. Looked up from germline, CDR1 is PRHDT and CDR2 is FYEKMQ (reference sequence). The entire variable domain, with the rest obtained from reference TRBV13 and TRBJ1-4, is as follows: AAGVIQSPRHLIKEKRETATLKCYPIPRHDTVYWYQQGPGQDPQFLISFYEKMQSDKGSIPDRFSAQQFSDYHSELNMSSLELGDSALYFCASSFRGEPNEKLFFGSGTQLSVL.

This chain uses TRBV5-4 with TRBJ1-4; possible D gene TRBD1, 5 bases. The CDR3 has 14 amino acids. Trimming pared 0 bases from V and 5 bases from J, leaving 8 bases between. Germline V gene data show CDR1 as SGHNT and CDR2 as YYREEE (reference sequence). The DNA for the CDR3 is TGTGCCAGCAGCTTGGAAGGGGTCAATGAAAAACTGTTTTTT. Protein sequence: CASSLEGVNEKLFF.

This clone was detected only a few times. The chain combines TRBV19 with TRBJ1-6; TRBD1 matches at 7 bases. The CDR3 has 13 residues. With 5 bases clipped from V and 9 bases from J, the junction kept 4 bases outside the gene matches. Germline CDR1 is LNHDA and CDR2 is SQIVND (reference sequence). The CDR3 DNA is TGTGCCAGTAGTGCGGGACAGCCTTCACCCCTCCACTTT. Protein sequence: CASSAGQPSPLHF.

The chain couples TRBV7-2 to TRBJ1-3; TRBD1 might be the D (6 bases). Germline values: CDR1 SGHTA, CDR2 FQGNSA. Trimming cost V 6 bases and J 4 bases, with 19 bases left between them. The CDR3 contains 16 residues. The DNA of the CDR3 is TGTGCCAGCAGTTGGGAGGGGGGGGCAAGAGGAAACACCATATATTTT. It is translated as CASSWEGGARGNTIYF.

This clone was counted between two and nine times. The identical CDR3 is also encoded by other nucleotide sequences in the sample. The chain is built from TRBV5-6 and TRBJ2-5; TRBD2 matches 11 bases. The CDR3 spans 14 residues. Losses at the gene ends were 2 bases for V and 5 bases for J; bases not matched to a gene: 2. Looked up from germline, CDR1 is SGHDT and CDR2 is YYEEEE. CDR3: CASSFSSGGETQYF. DNA of the CDR3: TGTGCCAGCAGCTTCTCTAGCGGGGGGGAGACCCAGTACTTC.

The rearrangement links TRBV28 to TRBJ1-2, with D possibly being TRBD1 (6 bases). Germline-derived CDR1 and CDR2 are MDHEN and SYDVKM. CDR3 size: 15 residues. The V end was cut by 3 bases, the J end by 7 bases, with 18 bases between. This CDR3 is CASSFYDRMGRGYTF. The CDR3 DNA follows: TGTGCCAGCAGTTTTTACGACAGGATGGGTCGTGGCTACACCTTC.